A selection of T cell receptor beta chains follows, all from one sample in a study of T cells expressing NK-cell markers. TCRdb reprocessed the 5' RACE reads and stores each CDR3 protein as one record, lacking DNA. This listing includes over 350,000 distinct CDR3 sequences. Sequencing was performed on blood T cells: a sorted CD56 or NKG2C T cell subset, CD4+ or CD8+ T cells, or bulk PBMC T cells (not recorded which). The receptors here all came from a woman between 50 and 59 years old in good health. The CDR3 runs from the conserved cysteine through the conserved F or W.

cdr3_aa	v_call	j_call
CASRPDLLETQYF	TRBV25-1	TRBJ2-5
CATSEDGLAGTTIYEQYF	TRBV24-1	TRBJ2-7
CASSQGTGVYNEQFF	TRBV4-1	TRBJ2-1
CSVLSGPPQFF	TRBV29-1	TRBJ2-1
CASTPDPPWNQPQHF	TRBV12-3/TRBV12-4	TRBJ1-5
CATSGVSGYEQYF	TRBV24-1	TRBJ2-7
CAWSDQAGEGFF	TRBV30	TRBJ2-1
CASSTGQNEKLFF	TRBV5-1	TRBJ1-4
CASSQSWEGSGSNEQFF	TRBV4-1	TRBJ2-1
CASMRRGTGNTIYF	TRBV6-1	TRBJ1-3
CASSQELAGGRYF	TRBV4-1	TRBJ2-3
CASSQARAGYTF	TRBV3-1	TRBJ1-2
CATRTGDNTDTQYF	TRBV24-1	TRBJ2-3
CSARVPGGTGYGYTF	TRBV20-1	TRBJ1-2
CASGQGVQETQYF	TRBV4-1	TRBJ2-5
CASSDGTSGSIETQYF	TRBV12-3/TRBV12-4	TRBJ2-5
CASSYSIHFGQFF	TRBV6-5	TRBJ2-1
CASSGVALNTEAFF	TRBV21-1	TRBJ1-1
CASSERLVRNEQFF	TRBV10-2	TRBJ2-1
CSARGLGLAGVRDTQYF	TRBV20-1	TRBJ2-3
CASSYPPTGANYGYTF	TRBV5-1	TRBJ1-2
CASSQAGDSSYEQYF	TRBV3-1	TRBJ2-7
CASSLRWGSYGYTF	TRBV27	TRBJ1-2
CASSSTVYNEQFF	TRBV5-1	TRBJ2-1
CASNQADDYNEQFF	TRBV12-3/TRBV12-4	TRBJ2-1
CASRASGRAVTGELFF	TRBV19	TRBJ2-2
CASSSARRSGTDTQYF	TRBV5-1	TRBJ2-3
CASSQDMSGTVPTYNEQFF	TRBV4-1	TRBJ2-1
CASSEYPLEQYF	TRBV25-1	TRBJ2-7
CASSLSGLAGGPTDTQYF	TRBV11-2	TRBJ2-3
CASTPSGRAGYEQYF	TRBV6-5	TRBJ2-7
CASSTTVTTDTQYF	TRBV5-1	TRBJ2-3
CSAGDRLGRGYTF	TRBV20-1	TRBJ1-2
CSVGKQGYTGELFF	TRBV29-1	TRBJ2-2
CASSFLVNTLEDTQYF	TRBV5-1	TRBJ2-3
CASSLGLLTDTQYF	TRBV5-6	TRBJ2-3
CASSATDRAGEQFF	TRBV9	TRBJ2-1
CASSEVVGLGNEQFF	TRBV2	TRBJ2-1
CATRMSDNSPLHF	TRBV12-3/TRBV12-4	TRBJ1-6
CASSGTSGRVNTGELFF	TRBV6-5	TRBJ2-2
CATSDSTDGNTEAFF	TRBV24-1	TRBJ1-1
CASSLSQSTYNEQFF	TRBV5-6	TRBJ2-1
CASSDRGTALAKNIQYF	TRBV7-2	TRBJ2-4
CASSFLTSPGSFF	TRBV12-3/TRBV12-4	TRBJ2-2
CATSREWDSYNEQFF	TRBV15	TRBJ2-1
CSVGPTGQGGEQFF	TRBV29-1	TRBJ2-1
CASIPAGRVGYTF	TRBV2	TRBJ1-2
CASSLQGEETQYF	TRBV12-3/TRBV12-4	TRBJ2-5
CSVGILAGGFGTDTQYF	TRBV29-1	TRBJ2-3
CASSGRILDTDTQYF	TRBV3-1	TRBJ2-3
CAAASDRAQYF	TRBV24-1	TRBJ2-5
CSARARRGGSGNEQFF	TRBV20-1	TRBJ2-1